One sample yielded the 20 T cell receptor beta chains listed below, sequenced in a study of blood T cell repertoires in COVID-19. Sequencing was performed with immunoSEQ multiplex PCR; in TCRdb, only in-frame clones are kept and a portion is missing. The profile shows over 250,000 clones, 90% of them singletons. The sequenced sample was PBMCs or T cells enriched from blood (not recorded which). These receptors came from a man aged 55 to 70 who had recovered from COVID-19.

This clone was seen at least ten times. This chain joins TRBV5-4 and TRBJ2-2, with 8 nucleotides matching TRBD1. V gave up 6 bases and J gave up 4 bases; unmatched junction bases: 5. CDR1 and CDR2 (germline): SGHNT, YYREEE (reference sequence). CDR3 length: 14 amino acids. CDR3 in amino acids: CASKPGGVTGELFF. As DNA, the CDR3 is TGTGCCAGCAAGCCAGGGGGCGTCACCGGGGAGCTGTTTTTT.

The V call is TRBV7-9, the J call TRBJ2-3, with 10 bases fitting TRBD2. This CDR3 is built from 15 residues. J lost 1 base, V lost 6 bases, and 4 bases had no gene match. Germline CDR1 is SEHNR and CDR2 is FQNEAQ (reference sequence). The CDR3 is CASSLTSGGTDTQYF. In DNA, the CDR3 is TGTGCCAGCAGTCTAACTAGCGGGGGCACAGATACGCAGTATTTT.

This clone was detected a few times. The chain links TRBV4-1 to TRBJ1-6; 8 bases fit TRBD1. CDR3 size: 14 residues. Looked up from germline, CDR1 is MGHRA and CDR2 is YSYEKL. V gave up 4 bases and J gave up 10 bases; unmatched junction bases: 6. The DNA for the CDR3 is TGCGCCAGCAGCCGGACAGGGAATGAGTCACCCCTCCACTTT. It yields the protein CASSRTGNESPLHF.

V is TRBV7-8 and J is TRBJ1-2; 9 nucleotides line up with TRBD1. CDR1 is SGHVS, CDR2 FQNEAQ, per germline. The CDR3 is 16 residues long. Trimming at V came to 2 bases and at J to 2 bases, leaving 6 bases not matched to a gene. In DNA form, the CDR3 reads TGTGCCAGCAGCTTAACACAGGGGGCGATGAACTATGGCTACACCTTC. It yields the protein CASSLTQGAMNYGYTF.

CDR3 amino acids: CATSEIGNYNEQFF. Here the CDR3 DNA reads TGTGCCACCAGTGAGATCGGGAACTACAATGAGCAGTTCTTC. V gene TRBV24-1 combines with J gene TRBJ2-1; a possible D gene is TRBD2 (5 bases). Germline CDR1 and CDR2: KGHDR and SFDVKD. V shed 4 bases and J shed 3 bases, with 9 bases lying between them. The CDR3 consists of 14 residues.

The CDR3 loop is CASSPEVGSYNEQFF. Written as DNA, the CDR3 is TGCGCCAGCAGCCCGGAGGTGGGCAGCTACAATGAGCAGTTCTTC. The J gene is TRBJ2-1, the V gene TRBV5-1; possibly TRBD2 for D (5 bases). Germline V gene sequence: CDR1 SGHRS, CDR2 YFSETQ. The CDR3 contains 15 residues. V lost 4 bases, J lost 3 bases, and 14 bases lay in between. The variable domain in full, with the rest retrieved from reference TRBV5-1 and TRBJ2-1, is KAGVTQTPRYLIKTRGQQVTLSCSPISGHRSVSWYQQTPGQGLQFLFEYFSETQRNKGNFPGRFSGRQFSNSRSEMNVSTLELGDSALYLCASSPEVGSYNEQFFGPGTRLTVL.

J is TRBJ2-1 and V is TRBV15; 12 bases are a match to TRBD2. Germline CDR1 is LNHNV and CDR2 is YYDKDF (reference sequence). The CDR3 totals 15 residues. V was pared by 2 bases and J by 8 bases, with 4 bases of the junction left unmatched. The DNA of the CDR3 is TGTGCCACCAGCAGACTAGCGGGAGGGGGCGATGAGCAGTTCTTC. Encoded protein: CATSRLAGGGDEQFF.

The V and J genes are TRBV7-9 and TRBJ1-1, with 9 bases matching TRBD1. The CDR3 totals 16 residues. Per the germline V gene, CDR1 is SEHNR and CDR2 is FQNEAQ (reference sequence). J lost 4 bases, V lost 3 bases, and 9 bases had no gene match. As DNA, the CDR3 is TGTGCCAGCAGCTTCTCCCCGAGGACAGGGGCCACTGAAGCTTTCTTT. This codes for CASSFSPRTGATEAFF.

The chain combines TRBV28 with TRBJ2-7; no clear D gene. The ends were cut back, 1 base at V and 9 bases at J, with 19 bases in the middle. Per germline, CDR1 MDHEN and CDR2 SYDVKM. This CDR3 region has 15 residues. The CDR3 loop reads CASSLSGNSRFWQYF. The CDR3 DNA follows: TGTGCCAGCAGTTTATCAGGAAATTCACGGTTTTGGCAGTACTTC.

The V and J genes are TRBV15 and TRBJ1-2; a possible D gene is TRBD1 (6 bases). The germline V gene has CDR1 LNHNV and CDR2 YYDKDF (reference sequence). Trimming stripped 1 base from V and 3 bases from J, with 9 bases between. CDR3 size: 14 residues. In nucleotides, the CDR3 is TGTGCCACCAGCAGAGGAAGACAGGACTATGGCTACACCTTC. Translated: CATSRGRQDYGYTF.

The chain recombines TRBV5-8 with TRBJ1-6; D not certain. The CDR3 covers 17 residues. V lost 1 base to trimming and J lost 9 bases, with 20 bases between them. Looked up from germline, CDR1 is SGHTS and CDR2 is YDEGEE. This CDR3 reads CASSLYNRQREGSPLHF. CDR3 in DNA: TGTGCCAGCAGCTTGTATAACAGACAAAGAGAGGGTTCACCCCTCCACTTT.

The V and J genes are TRBV9 and TRBJ1-1; 7 bases line up with TRBD1. V gave up 3 bases and J gave up 1 base; unmatched junction bases: 6. Germline V CDR1 and CDR2: SGDLS, YYNGEE. The CDR3 runs 15 residues. The CDR3 nucleotides read TGTGCCAGCAGCGGAAGACAGGGATCGAACACTGAAGCTTTCTTT. Translating it yields CASSGRQGSNTEAFF. The variable domain in full, completed from reference TRBV9 and TRBJ1-1, reads DSGVTQTPKHLITATGQRVTLRCSPRSGDLSVYWYQQSLDQGLQFLIQYYNGEERAKGNILERFSAQQFPDLHSELNLSSLELGDSALYFCASSGRQGSNTEAFFGQGTRLTVV.

The chain has TRBV10-2 and TRBJ2-1; 11 nucleotides align to TRBD1. With 3 bases clipped from V and 7 bases from J, the junction kept 5 bases outside the gene matches. The CDR3 contains 15 residues. Germline-derived CDR1 and CDR2 are WSHSY and SAAADI. CDR3 amino acids: CASSDEDRGRNEQFF. In DNA, the CDR3 is TGCGCCAGCAGTGACGAGGACAGGGGGCGAAATGAGCAGTTCTTC.

The V gene is TRBV3-1 (or the pseudogene TRBV3-2), the J gene TRBJ2-3, with D perhaps matching TRBD2 (6 bases). The CDR3 is made up of 18 amino acids. Germline CDR1 LGHDT, CDR2 YNNKEL (reference sequence). V was shortened by 4 bases and J by 1 base, with 21 bases between the two germline ends. The CDR3 DNA is TGTGCCAGCAGCCGCATGGACGGTGGTGCTAGCGGCACAGATACGCAGTATTTT. Translated, it gives CASSRMDGGASGTDTQYF.

The chain links TRBV7-9 to TRBJ1-4; 7 positions agree with TRBD1. The CDR3 is 15 amino acids. After removal of 5 bases from V and 3 bases from J, the junction contained 6 bases not matched to a gene. In germline, CDR1 is SEHNR, CDR2 FQNEAQ (reference sequence). The CDR3 DNA reads TGTGCCAGCAGCAACGGGACAGCGTCTAATGAAAAACTGTTTTTT. Residues: CASSNGTASNEKLFF.

In nucleotides, the CDR3 is TGTGCCTGGGGAAGGACCGGGATCTTCGTGGAGCAGTACTTC. Protein sequence: CAWGRTGIFVEQYF. The rearrangement joins TRBV30 to TRBJ2-7; tentative D call: TRBD2 (5 bases). V dropped 5 bases and J dropped 7 bases, with 21 bases sitting between them. The CDR3 consists of 14 residues. Germline-derived CDR1 and CDR2 are GTSNPN and SVGIG (reference sequence).

The chain is built from TRBV21-1 and TRBJ2-1; TRBD1 is the table's D call and was not checked against the DNA. TRBV21-1 is reported as a pseudogene. This CDR3 is built from 14 residues. The CDR3 DNA is TGTGCCAGCAGCCATACAGCAGAATACAATGAGCAGTTCTTC. Its translation is CASSHTAEYNEQFF.

The J gene is TRBJ2-7, the V gene TRBV11-2, with TRBD1 matching over 7 bases. This CDR3 is built from 17 residues. Germline CDR1 is SGHAT and CDR2 is FQNNGV. Unmatched junction bases numbered 17, after V lost 5 bases and J lost 4 bases. The CDR3 region has the DNA TGTGCCAGCAGCCCCAACCGACAGGGTCCCTCGATTTACGAGCAGTACTTC. As protein: CASSPNRQGPSIYEQYF.

A single count supports this clone. This chain joins TRBV6-5 and TRBJ1-2, with 8 bases aligning to TRBD1. The trim removed 6 bases at V and 4 bases at J, leaving 10 bases unmatched. The CDR3 is made up of 15 amino acids. The germline CDR1 and CDR2 sequences are MNHEY and SVGAGI. The CDR3 DNA reads TGTGCCAGCAGCCGATCCACAGGGGGGAGCTATGGCTACACCTTC. This encodes CASSRSTGGSYGYTF.

The chain joins TRBV6-5 to TRBJ2-3; TRBD1 matches 9 bases. The CDR3 runs to 15 residues. The germline V gene has CDR1 MNHEY and CDR2 SVGAGI. Germline trimming cut 6 bases from V and 0 bases from J; bases unmatched to any gene: 4. DNA of the CDR3: TGTGCCAGCAGCGGACAGGGGATTAGCACAGATACGCAGTATTTT. Protein product: CASSGQGISTDTQYF.